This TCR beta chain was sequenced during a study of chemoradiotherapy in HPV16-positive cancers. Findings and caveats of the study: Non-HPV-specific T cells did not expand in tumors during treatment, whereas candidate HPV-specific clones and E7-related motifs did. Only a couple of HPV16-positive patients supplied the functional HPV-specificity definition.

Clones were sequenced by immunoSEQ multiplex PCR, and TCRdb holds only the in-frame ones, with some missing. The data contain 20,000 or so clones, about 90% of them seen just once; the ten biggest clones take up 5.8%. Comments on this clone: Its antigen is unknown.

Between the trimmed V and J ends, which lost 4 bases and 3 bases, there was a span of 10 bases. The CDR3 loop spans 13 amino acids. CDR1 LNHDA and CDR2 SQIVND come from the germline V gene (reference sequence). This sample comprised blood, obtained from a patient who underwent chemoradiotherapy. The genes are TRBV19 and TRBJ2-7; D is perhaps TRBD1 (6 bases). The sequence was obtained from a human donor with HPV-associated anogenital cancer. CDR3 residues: CASSNGRGYEQYF. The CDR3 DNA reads TGTGCCAGTAGTAATGGCAGGGGCTACGAGCAGTACTTC.